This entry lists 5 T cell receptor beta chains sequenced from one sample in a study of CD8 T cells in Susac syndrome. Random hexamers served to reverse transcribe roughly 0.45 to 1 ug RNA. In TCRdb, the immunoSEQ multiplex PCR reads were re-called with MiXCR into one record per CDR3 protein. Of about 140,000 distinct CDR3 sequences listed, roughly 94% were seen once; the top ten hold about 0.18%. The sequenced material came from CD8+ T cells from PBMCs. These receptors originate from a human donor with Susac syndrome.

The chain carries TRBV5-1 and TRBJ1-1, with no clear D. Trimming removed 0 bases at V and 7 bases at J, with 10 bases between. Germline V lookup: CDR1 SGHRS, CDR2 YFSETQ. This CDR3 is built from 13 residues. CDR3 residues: CASSLEPESEAFF. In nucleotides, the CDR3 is TGCGCCAGCAGCTTGGAGCCAGAGAGTGAAGCTTTCTTT.

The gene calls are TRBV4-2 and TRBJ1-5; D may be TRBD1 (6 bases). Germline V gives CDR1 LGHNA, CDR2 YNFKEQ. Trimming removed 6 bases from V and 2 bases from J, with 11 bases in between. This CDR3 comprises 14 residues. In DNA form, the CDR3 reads TGTGCCAGCAGGGAGGGGGGTGGCAATCAGCCCCAGCATTTT. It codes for CASREGGGNQPQHF.

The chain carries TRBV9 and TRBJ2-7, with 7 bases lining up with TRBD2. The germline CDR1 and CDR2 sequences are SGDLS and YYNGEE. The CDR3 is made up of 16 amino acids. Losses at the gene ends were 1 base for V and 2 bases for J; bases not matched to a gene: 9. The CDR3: CASSVSPGGSPYEQYF. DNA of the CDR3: TGTGCCAGCAGCGTATCCCCAGGCGGGAGTCCCTACGAGCAGTACTTC.

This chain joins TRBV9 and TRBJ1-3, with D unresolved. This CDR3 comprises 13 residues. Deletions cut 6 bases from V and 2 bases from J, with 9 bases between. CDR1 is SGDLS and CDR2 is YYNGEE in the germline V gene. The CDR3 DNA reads TGTGCCAGCAAGGAAAGGGCTGGAAACACCATATATTTT. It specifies CASKERAGNTIYF.

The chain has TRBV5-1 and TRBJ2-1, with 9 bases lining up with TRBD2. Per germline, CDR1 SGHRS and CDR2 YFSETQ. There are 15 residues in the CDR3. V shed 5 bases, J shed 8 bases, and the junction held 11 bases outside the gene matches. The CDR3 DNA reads TGCGCCAGCAGAGCCGGGACTAGCCTGGGAGATGAGCAGTTCTTC. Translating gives CASRAGTSLGDEQFF.